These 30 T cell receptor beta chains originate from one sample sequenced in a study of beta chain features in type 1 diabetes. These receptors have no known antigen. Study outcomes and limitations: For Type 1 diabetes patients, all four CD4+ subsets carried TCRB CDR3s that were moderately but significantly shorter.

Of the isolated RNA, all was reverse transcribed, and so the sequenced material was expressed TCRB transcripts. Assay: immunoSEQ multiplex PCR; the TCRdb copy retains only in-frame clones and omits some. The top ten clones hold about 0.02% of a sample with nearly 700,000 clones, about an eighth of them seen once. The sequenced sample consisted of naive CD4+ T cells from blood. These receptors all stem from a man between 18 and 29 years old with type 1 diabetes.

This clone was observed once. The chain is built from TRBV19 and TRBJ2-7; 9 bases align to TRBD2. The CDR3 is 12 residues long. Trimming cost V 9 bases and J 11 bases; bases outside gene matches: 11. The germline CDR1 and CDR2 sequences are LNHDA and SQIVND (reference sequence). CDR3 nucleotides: TGTGCCAGCAGCTTGGCGGGAGGGAGCGAGTACTTC. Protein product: CASSLAGGSEYF.

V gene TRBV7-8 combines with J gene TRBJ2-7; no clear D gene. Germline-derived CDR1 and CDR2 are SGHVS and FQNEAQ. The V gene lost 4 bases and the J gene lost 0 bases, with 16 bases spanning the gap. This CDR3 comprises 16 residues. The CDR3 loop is CASSSSVPVSSYEQYF. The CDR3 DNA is TGTGCCAGCAGCTCTTCCGTCCCAGTAAGCTCCTACGAGCAGTACTTC.

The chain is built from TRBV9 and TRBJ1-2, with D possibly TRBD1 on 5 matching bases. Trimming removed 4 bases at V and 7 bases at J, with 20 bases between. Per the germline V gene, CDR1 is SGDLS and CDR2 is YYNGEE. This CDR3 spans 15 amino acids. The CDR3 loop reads CASSTERGLIGGYTF. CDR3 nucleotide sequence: TGTGCCAGCAGCACCGAGAGGGGCTTGATTGGTGGCTACACCTTC.

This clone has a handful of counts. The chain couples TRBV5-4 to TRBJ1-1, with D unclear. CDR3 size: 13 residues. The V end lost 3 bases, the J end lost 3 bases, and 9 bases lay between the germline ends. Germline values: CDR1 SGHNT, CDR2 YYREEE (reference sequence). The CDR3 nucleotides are TGTGCCAGCAGCTCGTTCCGGGACACTGAAGCTTTCTTT. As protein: CASSSFRDTEAFF. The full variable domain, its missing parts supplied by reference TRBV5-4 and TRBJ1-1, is ETGVTQSPTHLIKTRGQQVTLRCSSQSGHNTVSWYQQALGQGPQFIFQYYREEENGRGNFPPRFSGLQFPNYSSELNVNALELDDSALYLCASSSFRDTEAFFGQGTRLTVV.

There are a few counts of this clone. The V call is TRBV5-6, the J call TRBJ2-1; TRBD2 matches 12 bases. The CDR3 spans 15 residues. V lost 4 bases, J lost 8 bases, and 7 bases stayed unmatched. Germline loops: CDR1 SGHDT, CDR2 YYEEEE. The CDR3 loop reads CASSRPSGGEDEQFF. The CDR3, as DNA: TGTGCCAGCAGCCGTCCTAGCGGGGGGGAGGATGAGCAGTTCTTC.

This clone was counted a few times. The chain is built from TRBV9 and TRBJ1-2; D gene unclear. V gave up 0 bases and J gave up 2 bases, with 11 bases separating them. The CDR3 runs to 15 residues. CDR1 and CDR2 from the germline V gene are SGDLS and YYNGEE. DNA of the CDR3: TGTGCCAGCAGCGTAGCTGCATCAGGAAACTATGGCTACACCTTC. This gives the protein CASSVAASGNYGYTF.

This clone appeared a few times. The CDR3 protein is CASSVGTTSGVQETQYF. CDR3 DNA sequence: TGTGCCAGCAGCGTAGGCACGACTAGCGGGGTACAAGAGACCCAGTACTTC. The V and J genes are TRBV9 and TRBJ2-5; 11 nucleotides match TRBD2. The CDR3 loop spans 17 amino acids. J was trimmed by 2 bases and V by 0 bases; bases with no gene match: 6. Germline-derived CDR1 and CDR2 are SGDLS and YYNGEE. The full variable domain, its missing parts supplied by reference TRBV9 and TRBJ2-5, is DSGVTQTPKHLITATGQRVTLRCSPRSGDLSVYWYQQSLDQGLQFLIQYYNGEERAKGNILERFSAQQFPDLHSELNLSSLELGDSALYFCASSVGTTSGVQETQYFGPGTRLLVL.

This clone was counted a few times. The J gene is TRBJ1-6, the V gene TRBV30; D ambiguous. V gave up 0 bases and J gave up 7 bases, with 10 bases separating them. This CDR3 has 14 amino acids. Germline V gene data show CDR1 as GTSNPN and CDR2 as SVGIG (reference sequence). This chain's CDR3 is CAWSVGGSNSPLHF. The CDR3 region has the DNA TGTGCCTGGAGTGTGGGAGGGTCCAATTCACCCCTCCACTTT.

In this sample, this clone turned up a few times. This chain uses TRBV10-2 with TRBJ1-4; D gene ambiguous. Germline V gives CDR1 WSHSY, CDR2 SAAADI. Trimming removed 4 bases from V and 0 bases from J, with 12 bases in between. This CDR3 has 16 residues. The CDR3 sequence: CASSGSGIATNEKLFF. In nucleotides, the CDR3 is TGCGCCAGCAGTGGATCAGGAATAGCAACTAATGAAAAACTGTTTTTT.

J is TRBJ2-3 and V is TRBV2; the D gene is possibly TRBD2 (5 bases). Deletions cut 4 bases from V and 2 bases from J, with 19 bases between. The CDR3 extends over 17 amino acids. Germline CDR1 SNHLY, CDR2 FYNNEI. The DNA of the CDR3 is TGTGCCAGCAGTGCTGCCCTTGTGGCACGGGACACAGATACGCAGTATTTT. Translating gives CASSAALVARDTDTQYF.

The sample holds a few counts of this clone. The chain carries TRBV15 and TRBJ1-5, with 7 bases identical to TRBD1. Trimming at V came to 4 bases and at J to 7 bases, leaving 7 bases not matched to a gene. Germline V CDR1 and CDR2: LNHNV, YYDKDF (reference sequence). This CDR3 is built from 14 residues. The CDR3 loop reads CATSTSTGIQPQHF. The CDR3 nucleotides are TGTGCCACCAGCACCTCGACAGGGATCCAGCCCCAGCATTTT.

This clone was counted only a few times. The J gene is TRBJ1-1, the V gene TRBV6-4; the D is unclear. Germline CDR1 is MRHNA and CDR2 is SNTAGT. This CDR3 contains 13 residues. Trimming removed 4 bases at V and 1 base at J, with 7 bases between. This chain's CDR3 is CASSADSNTEAFF. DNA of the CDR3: TGTGCCAGCAGTGCGGATTCGAACACTGAAGCTTTCTTT.

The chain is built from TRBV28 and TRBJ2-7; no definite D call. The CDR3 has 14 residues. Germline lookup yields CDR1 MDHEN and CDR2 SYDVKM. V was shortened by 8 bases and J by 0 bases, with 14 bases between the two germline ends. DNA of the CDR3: TGTGCCAGCGAAACCTACCGGGCCTCCTACGAGCAGTACTTC. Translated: CASETYRASYEQYF. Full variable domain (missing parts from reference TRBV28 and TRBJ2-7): DVKVTQSSRYLVKRTGEKVFLECVQDMDHENMFWYRQDPGLGLRLIYFSYDVKMKEKGDIPEGYSVSREKKERFSLILESASTNQTSMYLCASETYRASYEQYFGPGTRLTVT.

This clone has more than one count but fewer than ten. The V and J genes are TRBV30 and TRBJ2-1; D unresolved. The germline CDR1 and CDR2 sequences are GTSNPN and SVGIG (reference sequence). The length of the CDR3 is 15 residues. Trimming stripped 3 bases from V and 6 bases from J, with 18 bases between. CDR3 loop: CAWSFWAQSGNEQFF. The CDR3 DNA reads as TGTGCCTGGAGCTTCTGGGCCCAGTCGGGCAATGAGCAGTTCTTC.

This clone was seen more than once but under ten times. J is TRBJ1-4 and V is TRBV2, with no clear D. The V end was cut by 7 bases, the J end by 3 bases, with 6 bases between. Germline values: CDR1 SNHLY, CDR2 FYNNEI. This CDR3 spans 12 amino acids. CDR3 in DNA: TGTGCCAGCACCCGTTCTAATGAAAAACTGTTTTTT. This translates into CASTRSNEKLFF.

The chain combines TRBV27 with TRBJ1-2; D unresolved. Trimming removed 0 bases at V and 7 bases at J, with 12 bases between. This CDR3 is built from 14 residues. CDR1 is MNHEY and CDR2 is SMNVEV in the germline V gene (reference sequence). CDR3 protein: CASSLSIEASGYTF. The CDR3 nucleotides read TGTGCCAGCAGTTTATCGATCGAGGCGAGTGGCTACACCTTC.

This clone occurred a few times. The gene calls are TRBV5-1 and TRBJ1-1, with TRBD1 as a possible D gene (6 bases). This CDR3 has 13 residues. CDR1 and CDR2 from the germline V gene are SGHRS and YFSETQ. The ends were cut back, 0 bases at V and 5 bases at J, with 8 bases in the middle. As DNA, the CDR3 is TGCGCCAGCAGCTTGGGGACAGCGACTGAAGCTTTCTTT. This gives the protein CASSLGTATEAFF.

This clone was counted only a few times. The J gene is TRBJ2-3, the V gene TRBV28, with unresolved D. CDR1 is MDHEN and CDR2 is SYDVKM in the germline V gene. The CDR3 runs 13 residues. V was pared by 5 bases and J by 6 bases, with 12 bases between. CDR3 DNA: TGTGCCAGCAGTCCCCGGTCTTGGGATACGCAGTATTTT. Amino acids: CASSPRSWDTQYF.

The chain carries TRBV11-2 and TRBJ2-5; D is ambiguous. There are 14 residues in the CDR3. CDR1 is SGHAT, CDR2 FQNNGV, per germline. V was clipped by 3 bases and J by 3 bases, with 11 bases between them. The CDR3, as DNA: TGTGCCAGCAGCTTGAACCAGAGAGAAGAGACCCAGTACTTC. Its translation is CASSLNQREETQYF.

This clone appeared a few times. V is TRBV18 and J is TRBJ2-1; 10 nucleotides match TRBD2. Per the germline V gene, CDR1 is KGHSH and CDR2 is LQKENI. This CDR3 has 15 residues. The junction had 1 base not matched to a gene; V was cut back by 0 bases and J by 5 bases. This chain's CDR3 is CASSPPGLADNEQFF. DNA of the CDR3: TGTGCCAGCTCACCACCAGGACTAGCGGACAATGAGCAGTTCTTC.

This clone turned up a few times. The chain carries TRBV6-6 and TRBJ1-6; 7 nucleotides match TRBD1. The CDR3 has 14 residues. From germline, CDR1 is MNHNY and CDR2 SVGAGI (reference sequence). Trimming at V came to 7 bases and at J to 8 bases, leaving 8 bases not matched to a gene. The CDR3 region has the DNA TGTGCCAGCACCATCCGGGACAGTGATTCACCCCTCCACTTT. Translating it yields CASTIRDSDSPLHF.

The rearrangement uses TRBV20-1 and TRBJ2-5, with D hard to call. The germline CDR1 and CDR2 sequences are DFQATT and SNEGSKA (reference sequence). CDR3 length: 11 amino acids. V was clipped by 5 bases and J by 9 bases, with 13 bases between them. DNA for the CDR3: TGCAGTGCTGGTGGATATCCGGCCCAGTACTTC. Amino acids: CSAGGYPAQYF.

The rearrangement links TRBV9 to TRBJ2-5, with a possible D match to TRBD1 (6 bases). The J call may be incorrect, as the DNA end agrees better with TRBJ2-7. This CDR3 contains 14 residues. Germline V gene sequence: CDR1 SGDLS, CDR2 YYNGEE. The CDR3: CASSVEAGAYEQYF. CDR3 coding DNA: TGTGCCAGCAGCGTAGAGGCAGGGGCCTACGAGCAGTACTTC.

The CDR3 loop is CASTEPEQPVGYTF. As DNA, the CDR3 is TGTGCCAGCACCGAACCCGAACAACCGGTGGGCTACACCTTC. The rearrangement uses TRBV28 and TRBJ1-2; D is unclear. The CDR3 totals 14 residues. Per the germline V gene, CDR1 is MDHEN and CDR2 is SYDVKM. The ends were cut back, 7 bases at V and 8 bases at J, with 20 bases in the middle.

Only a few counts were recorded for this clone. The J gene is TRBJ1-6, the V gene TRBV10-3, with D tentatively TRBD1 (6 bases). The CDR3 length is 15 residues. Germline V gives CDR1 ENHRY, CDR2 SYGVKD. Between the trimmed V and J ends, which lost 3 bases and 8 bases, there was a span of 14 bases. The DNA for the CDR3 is TGTGCCATCAGTGACAGGGGAGTAGGGGATTCACCCCTCCACTTT. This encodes CAISDRGVGDSPLHF.

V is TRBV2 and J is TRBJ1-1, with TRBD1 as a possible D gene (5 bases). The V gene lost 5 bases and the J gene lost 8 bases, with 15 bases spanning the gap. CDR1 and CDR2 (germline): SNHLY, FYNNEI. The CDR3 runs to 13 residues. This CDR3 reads CASSRGLPDEAFF. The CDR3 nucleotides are TGTGCCAGCAGTCGGGGCCTCCCGGACGAAGCTTTCTTT.

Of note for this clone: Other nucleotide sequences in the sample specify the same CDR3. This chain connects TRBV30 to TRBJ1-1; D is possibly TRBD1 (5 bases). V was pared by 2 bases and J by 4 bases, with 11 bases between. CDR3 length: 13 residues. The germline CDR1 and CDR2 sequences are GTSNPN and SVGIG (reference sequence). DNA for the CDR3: TGTGCCTGGAGTAGGCAGGGCAGCACTGAAGCTTTCTTT. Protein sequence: CAWSRQGSTEAFF.

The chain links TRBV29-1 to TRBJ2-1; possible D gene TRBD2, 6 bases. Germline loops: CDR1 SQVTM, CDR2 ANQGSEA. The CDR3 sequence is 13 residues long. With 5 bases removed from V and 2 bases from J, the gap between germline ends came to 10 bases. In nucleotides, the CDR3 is TGCAGCGTTATCGGGGGAACCTACAATGAGCAGTTCTTC. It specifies CSVIGGTYNEQFF.

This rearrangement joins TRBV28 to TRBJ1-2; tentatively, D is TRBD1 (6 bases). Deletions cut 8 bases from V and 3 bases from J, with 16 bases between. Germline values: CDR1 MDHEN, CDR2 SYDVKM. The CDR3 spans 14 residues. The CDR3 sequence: CASSQGTKDYGYTF. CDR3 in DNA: TGTGCCAGCTCACAGGGAACTAAGGACTATGGCTACACCTTC.

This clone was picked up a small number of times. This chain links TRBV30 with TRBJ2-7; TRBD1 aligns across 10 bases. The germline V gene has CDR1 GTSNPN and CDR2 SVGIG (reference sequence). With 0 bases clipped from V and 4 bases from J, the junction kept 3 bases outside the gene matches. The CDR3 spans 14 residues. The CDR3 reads CAWSVRGQGYEQYF. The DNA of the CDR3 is TGTGCCTGGAGTGTACGGGGACAGGGGTACGAGCAGTACTTC.